The subject of this entry is one T cell receptor beta chain. As yet, its antigen is unknown. V was pared by 2 bases and J by 3 bases, with 14 bases between. Germline values: CDR1 SGHTA, CDR2 FQGNSA. This CDR3 has 16 residues. For the second PCR, which ran for about 7 to 11 cycles, a sample-barcoded 5' primer and a J-beta primer mix were used. Using its own MiXCR run on the 5' RACE reads, TCRdb lists one record per CDR3 protein. Among about 970,000 distinct CDR3 sequences listed, roughly 50% were seen once. This sample stems from a study of blood T cells in healthy people across ages. Study findings and constraints: Diversity was higher, and naive CD4+ cells more numerous, in long-lived donors than in aged donors.

Material for sequencing was blood. The chain uses TRBV7-2 and TRBJ2-1; D not resolved. The source of this sequence is a woman aged 55-69 years in good health. The CDR3: CASSLSAQRNYNEQFF. CDR3 in DNA: TGTGCCAGCAGCTTAAGCGCCCAGCGAAACTACAATGAGCAGTTCTTC.